The clone carrying this TCR beta chain was recorded many times. Its antigen remains unidentified. Time point in this sample: newly diagnosed GD, antithyroid drugs for less than 3 months. RNA isolated from PBMCs was used to make the TCR library. The CDR3 length is 15 residues. V was shortened by 2 bases and J by 4 bases, with 12 bases between the two germline ends. The data are from a study of regulatory T cells in long-lasting Graves disease. Study-wide results and caveats: Analyses excluded thyroid tissue, covering peripheral blood alone.

Sequencing libraries for TCR beta were prepared with iRepertoire HTBI primers and Arm-PCR of CDR3 regions. Authors' methods: The identification of 62 TRBV and roughly 15 TRBJ segments was made across samples. TCRdb used MiXCR to reprocess the multiplex PCR reads, holding one entry per CDR3 protein. The V and J calls were determined by TCRdb, not by the authors. The profile shows roughly 530,000 distinct CDR3 sequences, roughly 15% of them singletons. A further study also used this sample, focusing on T cells in Graves' hyperthyroidism and ophthalmopathy.

The clonotype comes from a middle-aged woman with Graves disease. The sample in question was peripheral blood mononuclear cells (PBMCs), obtained at new diagnosis, from a patient treated with antithyroid drugs. The V and J genes are TRBV12-3 or TRBV12-4 and TRBJ2-1; D is undetermined. CDR3 in amino acids: CASSLMALGYNEQFF. As DNA, the CDR3 is TGTGCCAGCAGTTTAATGGCCCTGGGGTACAATGAGCAGTTCTTC.